The entry below gives a single T cell receptor beta chain sequence along with its context. Authors' methods: Reference gene primers were amplified, and this amplification served to estimate nucleated cell counts. The repertoire was sequenced with immunoSEQ multiplex PCR; TCRdb's copy has only in-frame clones and lacks some. The V and J calls and clone size come from that table; D and trimming were worked out from the DNA. The sample holds 70,000 or so clones; 75% to 90% are singletons and the top ten take around 2.3%. The data derive from a study of blood T cell repertoires in COVID-19. As for the study in general: The origin of the acute and convalescent COVID-19 samples was the United States, Italy and Spain. Nucleic acid was either cDNA or gDNA, and it came from T cells, B-cell-depleted T cells, or PBMCs.

Germline CDR1 and CDR2: MNHEY and SMNVEV (reference sequence). This CDR3 has 15 residues. V was pared by 3 bases and J by 4 bases, with 8 bases of the junction left unmatched. The gene calls are TRBV27 and TRBJ2-7; 8 nucleotides align to TRBD2. Sequencing was done on a sample of peripheral blood. The receptor was isolated from a man older than 75 with active or convalescent COVID-19. The CDR3 DNA reads as TGTGCCAGCAGTTTTACCAAAGCGGGAGTTTACGAGCAGTACTTC. Translated, it gives CASSFTKAGVYEQYF.